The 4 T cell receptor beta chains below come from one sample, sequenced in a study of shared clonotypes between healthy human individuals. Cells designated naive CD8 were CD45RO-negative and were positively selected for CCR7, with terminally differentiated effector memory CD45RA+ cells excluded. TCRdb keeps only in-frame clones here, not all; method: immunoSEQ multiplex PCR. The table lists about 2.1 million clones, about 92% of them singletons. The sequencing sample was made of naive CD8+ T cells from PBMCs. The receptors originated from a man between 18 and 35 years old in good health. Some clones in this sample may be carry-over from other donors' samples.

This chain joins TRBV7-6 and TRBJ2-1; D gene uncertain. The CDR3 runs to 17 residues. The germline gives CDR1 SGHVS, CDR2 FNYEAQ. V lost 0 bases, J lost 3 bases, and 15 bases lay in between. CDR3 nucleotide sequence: TGTGCCAGCAGCTTAGCTTCCTACCCCGGAGACTACAATGAGCAGTTCTTC. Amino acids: CASSLASYPGDYNEQFF.

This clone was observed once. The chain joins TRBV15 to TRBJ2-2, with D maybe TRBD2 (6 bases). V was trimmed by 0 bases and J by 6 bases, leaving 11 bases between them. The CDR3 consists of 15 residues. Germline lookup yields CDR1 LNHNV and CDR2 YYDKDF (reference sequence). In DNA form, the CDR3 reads TGTGCCACCAGCAGAGATCGCGGGGCAGCCGGGGAGCTGTTTTTT. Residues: CATSRDRGAAGELFF.

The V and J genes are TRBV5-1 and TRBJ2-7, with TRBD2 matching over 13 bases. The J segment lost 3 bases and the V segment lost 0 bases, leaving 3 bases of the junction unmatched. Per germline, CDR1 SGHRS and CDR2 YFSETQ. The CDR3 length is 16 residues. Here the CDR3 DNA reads TGCGCCAGCAGCTTGGACAGACTAGCGGGAGGCTACGAGCAGTACTTC. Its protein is CASSLDRLAGGYEQYF.

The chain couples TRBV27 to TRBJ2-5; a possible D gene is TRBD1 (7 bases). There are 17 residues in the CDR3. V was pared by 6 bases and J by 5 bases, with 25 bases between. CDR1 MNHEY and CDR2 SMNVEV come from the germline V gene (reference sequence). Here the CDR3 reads CASRGIGGGYDSETQYF. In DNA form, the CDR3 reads TGTGCCAGCAGGGGTATAGGAGGGGGCTACGATTCGGAGACCCAGTACTTC.